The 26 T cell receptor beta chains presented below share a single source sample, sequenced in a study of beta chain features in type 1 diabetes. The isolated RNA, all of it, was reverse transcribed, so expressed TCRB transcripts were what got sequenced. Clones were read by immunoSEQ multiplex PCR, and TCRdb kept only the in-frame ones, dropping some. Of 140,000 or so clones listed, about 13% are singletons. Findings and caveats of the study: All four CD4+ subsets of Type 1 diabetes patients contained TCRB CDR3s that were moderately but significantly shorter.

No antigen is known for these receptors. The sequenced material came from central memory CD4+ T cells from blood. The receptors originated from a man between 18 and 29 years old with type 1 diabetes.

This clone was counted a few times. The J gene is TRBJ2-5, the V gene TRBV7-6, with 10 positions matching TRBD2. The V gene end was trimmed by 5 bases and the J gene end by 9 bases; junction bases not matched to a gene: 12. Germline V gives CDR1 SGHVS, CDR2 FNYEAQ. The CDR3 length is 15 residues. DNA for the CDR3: TGTGCCAGCAGCCCCCAGAGTAGCGGGGGGAGGGCCCAGTACTTC. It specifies CASSPQSSGGRAQYF.

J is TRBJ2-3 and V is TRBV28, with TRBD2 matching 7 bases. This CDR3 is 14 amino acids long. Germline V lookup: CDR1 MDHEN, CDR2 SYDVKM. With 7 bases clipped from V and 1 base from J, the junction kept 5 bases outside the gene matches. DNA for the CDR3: TGTGCCAGCAAGAGGAGCGGGGGCACAGATACGCAGTATTTT. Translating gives CASKRSGGTDTQYF. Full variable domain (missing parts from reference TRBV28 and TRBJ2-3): DVKVTQSSRYLVKRTGEKVFLECVQDMDHENMFWYRQDPGLGLRLIYFSYDVKMKEKGDIPEGYSVSREKKERFSLILESASTNQTSMYLCASKRSGGTDTQYFGPGTRLTVL.

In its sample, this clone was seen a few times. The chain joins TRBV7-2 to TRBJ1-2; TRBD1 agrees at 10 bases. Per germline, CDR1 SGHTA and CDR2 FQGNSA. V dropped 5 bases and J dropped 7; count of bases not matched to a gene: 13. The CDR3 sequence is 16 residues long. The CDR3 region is CASSRGRTGGSRGYTF. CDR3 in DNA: TGTGCCAGCAGCCGTGGGAGGACAGGGGGATCTCGTGGCTACACCTTC.

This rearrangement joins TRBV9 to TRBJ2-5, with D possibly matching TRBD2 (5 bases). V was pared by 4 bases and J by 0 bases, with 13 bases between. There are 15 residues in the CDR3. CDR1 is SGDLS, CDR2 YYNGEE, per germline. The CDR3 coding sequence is TGTGCCAGCAGCAGAACCAACGGGGACCAAGAGACCCAGTACTTC. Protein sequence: CASSRTNGDQETQYF.

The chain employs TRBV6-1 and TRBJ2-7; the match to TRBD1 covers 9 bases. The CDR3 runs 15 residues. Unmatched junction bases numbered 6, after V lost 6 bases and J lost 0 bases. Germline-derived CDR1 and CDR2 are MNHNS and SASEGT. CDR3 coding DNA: TGTGCCAGCAGGATGACAGGGGGTAGCTCCTACGAGCAGTACTTC. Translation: CASRMTGGSSYEQYF.

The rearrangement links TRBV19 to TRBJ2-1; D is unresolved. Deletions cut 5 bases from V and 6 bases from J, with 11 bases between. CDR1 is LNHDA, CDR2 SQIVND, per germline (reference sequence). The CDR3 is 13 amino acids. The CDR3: CASSSDFSNEQFF. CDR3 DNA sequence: TGTGCCAGTAGTTCCGACTTCTCCAATGAGCAGTTCTTC.

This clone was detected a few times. The CDR3 DNA reads TGCAGTGTCCCCGGACAGATTGAAGCTTTCTTT. Protein product: CSVPGQIEAFF. The chain couples TRBV20-1 to TRBJ1-1, with TRBD1 as a possible D gene (6 bases). There are 11 residues in the CDR3. Germline lookup yields CDR1 DFQATT and CDR2 SNEGSKA (reference sequence). V lost 7 bases, J lost 7 bases, and 13 bases lay in between.

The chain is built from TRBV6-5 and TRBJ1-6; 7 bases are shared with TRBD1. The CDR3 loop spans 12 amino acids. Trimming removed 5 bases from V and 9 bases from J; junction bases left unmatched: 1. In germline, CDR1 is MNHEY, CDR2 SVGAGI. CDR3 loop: CASSTGASPLHF. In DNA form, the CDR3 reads TGTGCCAGCAGTACAGGGGCTTCACCCCTCCACTTT.

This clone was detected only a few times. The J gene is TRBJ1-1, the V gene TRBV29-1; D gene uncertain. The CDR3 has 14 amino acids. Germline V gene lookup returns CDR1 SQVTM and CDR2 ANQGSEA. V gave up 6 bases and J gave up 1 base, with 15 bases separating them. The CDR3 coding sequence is TGCAGCGTCCTCTCTTTGGTGGGGAACACTGAAGCTTTCTTT. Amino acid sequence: CSVLSLVGNTEAFF. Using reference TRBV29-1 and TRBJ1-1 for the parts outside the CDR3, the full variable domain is SAVISQKPSRDICQRGTSLTIQCQVDSQVTMMFWYRQQPGQSLTLIATANQGSEATYESGFVIDKFPISRPNLTFSTLTVSNMSPEDSSIYLCSVLSLVGNTEAFFGQGTRLTVV.

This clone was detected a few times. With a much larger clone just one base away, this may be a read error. DNA of the CDR3: TGTGCCAGCAGCGAAGCCAAACGGAGGTACAATGAGCAGTTCTTC. It codes for CASSEAKRRYNEQFF. The chain combines TRBV11-2 with TRBJ2-1; D may be TRBD2 (5 bases). Per the germline V gene, CDR1 is SGHAT and CDR2 is FQNNGV. Between the trimmed V and J ends, which lost 5 bases and 4 bases, there was a span of 15 bases. CDR3 size: 15 residues.

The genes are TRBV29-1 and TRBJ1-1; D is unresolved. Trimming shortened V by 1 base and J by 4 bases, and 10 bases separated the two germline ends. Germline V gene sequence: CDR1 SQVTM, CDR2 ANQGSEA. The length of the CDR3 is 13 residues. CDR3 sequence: CSVEVNVGTEAFF. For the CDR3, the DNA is TGCAGCGTTGAAGTTAATGTGGGCACTGAAGCTTTCTTT.

For the CDR3, the DNA is TGTGCCAGCAGTACATGGGACAGCAATTCACCCCTCCACTTT. Its protein product is CASSTWDSNSPLHF. V usage is TRBV6-5 and J usage is TRBJ1-6, with TRBD1 matching 7 bases. Looked up from germline, CDR1 is MNHEY and CDR2 is SVGAGI. CDR3 length: 14 amino acids. Trimming took 5 bases from V and 7 from J; bases not matched to a gene: 5.

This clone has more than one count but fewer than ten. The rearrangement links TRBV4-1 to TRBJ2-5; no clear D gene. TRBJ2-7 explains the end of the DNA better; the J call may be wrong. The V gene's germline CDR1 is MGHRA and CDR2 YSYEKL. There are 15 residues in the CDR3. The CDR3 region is CASSQDSESSYEQYF. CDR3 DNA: TGCGCCAGCAGCCAAGATTCCGAGAGCTCCTACGAGCAGTACTTC.

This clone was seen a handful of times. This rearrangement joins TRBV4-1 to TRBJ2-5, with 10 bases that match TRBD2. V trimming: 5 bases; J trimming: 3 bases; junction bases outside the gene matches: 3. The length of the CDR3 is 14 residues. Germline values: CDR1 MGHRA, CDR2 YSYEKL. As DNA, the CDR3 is TGCGCCAGCAGCGCCGGACTAGCGGAAGAGACCCAGTACTTC. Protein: CASSAGLAEETQYF.

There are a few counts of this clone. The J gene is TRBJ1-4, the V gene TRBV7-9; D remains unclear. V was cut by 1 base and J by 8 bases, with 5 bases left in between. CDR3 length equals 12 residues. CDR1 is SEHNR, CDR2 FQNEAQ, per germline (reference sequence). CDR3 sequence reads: CASSLVLEKLFF. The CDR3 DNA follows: TGTGCCAGCAGCTTAGTTCTCGAAAAACTGTTTTTT.

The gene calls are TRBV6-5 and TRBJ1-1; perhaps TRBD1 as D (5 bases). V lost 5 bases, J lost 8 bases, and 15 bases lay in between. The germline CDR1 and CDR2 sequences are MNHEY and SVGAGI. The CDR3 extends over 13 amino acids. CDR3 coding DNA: TGTGCCAGCAGTGTACAGGCCCATCGGGAAGCTTTCTTT. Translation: CASSVQAHREAFF.

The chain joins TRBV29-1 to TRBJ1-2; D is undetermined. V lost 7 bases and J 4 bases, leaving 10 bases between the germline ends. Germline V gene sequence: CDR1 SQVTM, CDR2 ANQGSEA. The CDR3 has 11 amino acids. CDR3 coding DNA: TGCAGCGCCTTGCTAGGCTATGGCTACACCTTC. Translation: CSALLGYGYTF.

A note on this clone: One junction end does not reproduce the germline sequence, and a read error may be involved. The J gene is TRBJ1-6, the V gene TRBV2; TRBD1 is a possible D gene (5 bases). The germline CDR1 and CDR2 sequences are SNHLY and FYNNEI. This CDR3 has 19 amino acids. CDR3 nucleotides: TGTGCCCGCAGGCCCCTCCTTGGGGACGGCAAAACCCATAATTCACCCCTCCACTTT. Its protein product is CARRPLLGDGKTHNSPLHF.

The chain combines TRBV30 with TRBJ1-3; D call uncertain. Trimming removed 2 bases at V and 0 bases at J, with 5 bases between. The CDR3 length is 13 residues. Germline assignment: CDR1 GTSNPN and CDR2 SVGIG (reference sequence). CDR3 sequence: CAWSINSGNTIYF. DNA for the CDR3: TGTGCCTGGAGTATTAACTCTGGAAACACCATATATTTT.

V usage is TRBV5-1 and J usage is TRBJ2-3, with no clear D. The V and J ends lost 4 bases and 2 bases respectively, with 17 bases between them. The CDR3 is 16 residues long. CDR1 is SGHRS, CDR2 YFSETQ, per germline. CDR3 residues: CASSANPPGPTDTQYF. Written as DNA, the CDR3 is TGCGCCAGCAGCGCAAACCCGCCCGGGCCCACAGATACGCAGTATTTT.

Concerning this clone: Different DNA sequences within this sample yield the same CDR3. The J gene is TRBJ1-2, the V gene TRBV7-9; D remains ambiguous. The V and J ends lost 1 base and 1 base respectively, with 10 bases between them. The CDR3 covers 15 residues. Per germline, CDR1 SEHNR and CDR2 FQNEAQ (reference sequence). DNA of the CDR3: TGTGCCAGCAGCTTAGGGACCGCCCTTAACTATGGCTACACCTTC. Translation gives CASSLGTALNYGYTF.

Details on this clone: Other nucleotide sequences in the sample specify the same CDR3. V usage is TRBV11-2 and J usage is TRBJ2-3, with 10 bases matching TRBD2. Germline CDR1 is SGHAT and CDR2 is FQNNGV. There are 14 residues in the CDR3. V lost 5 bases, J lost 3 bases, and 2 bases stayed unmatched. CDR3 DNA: TGTGCCAGCAGCAGCGGGGGGGATACAGATACGCAGTATTTT. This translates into CASSSGGDTDTQYF.

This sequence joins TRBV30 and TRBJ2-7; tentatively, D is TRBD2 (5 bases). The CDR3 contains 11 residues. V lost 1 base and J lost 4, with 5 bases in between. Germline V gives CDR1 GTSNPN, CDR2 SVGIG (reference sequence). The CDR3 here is CAWSAGYEQYF. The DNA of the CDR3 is TGTGCCTGGAGTGCGGGGTACGAGCAGTACTTC.

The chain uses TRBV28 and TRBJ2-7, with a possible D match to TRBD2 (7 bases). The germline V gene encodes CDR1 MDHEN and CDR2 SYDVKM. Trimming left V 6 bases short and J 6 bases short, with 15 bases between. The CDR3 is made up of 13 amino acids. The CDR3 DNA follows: TGTGCCAGCAGCCTCCCGGGGGGCCGCGAGCAGTACTTC. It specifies CASSLPGGREQYF.

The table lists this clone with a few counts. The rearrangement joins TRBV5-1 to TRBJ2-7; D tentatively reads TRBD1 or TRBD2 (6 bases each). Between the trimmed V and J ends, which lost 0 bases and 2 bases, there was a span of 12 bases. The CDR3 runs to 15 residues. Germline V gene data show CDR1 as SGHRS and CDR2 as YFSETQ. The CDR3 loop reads CASSLEPGAPYEQYF. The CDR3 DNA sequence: TGCGCCAGCAGCTTGGAGCCGGGGGCCCCCTACGAGCAGTACTTC.

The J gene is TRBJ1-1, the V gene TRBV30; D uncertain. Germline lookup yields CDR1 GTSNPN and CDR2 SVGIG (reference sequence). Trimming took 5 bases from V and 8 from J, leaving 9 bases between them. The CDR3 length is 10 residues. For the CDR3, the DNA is TGTGCCTGGGAACGGGCCGAAGCTTTCTTT. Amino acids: CAWERAEAFF.